A selection of T cell receptor beta chains follows, all from one sample in a study of T cells in tuberculosis. Profiling relied on immunoSEQ multiplex PCR, and the TCRdb table lists in-frame clones only, not all of them. The repertoire has roughly 61,000 clones, nearly 90% of them found once; the top ten carry less than 25%. Material for sequencing was CD1b-GMM tetramer-negative cells sorted from PBMCs. All receptors derive from an adult woman with latent tuberculosis. CDR3s include the opening cysteine and the closing phenylalanine or tryptophan. Each record gives: V gene, clone size, D gene, J gene, CDR3 protein, CDR3 DNA. The D gene is left open where the match is weak. Only part of the rows carry a size: once, few, many, or a class if the clone is expanded.

V: TRBV9
size: .
D: TRBD2
J: TRBJ2-1
CDR3: CASSALGLAGVEQFF
DNA: TGTGCCAGCAGCGCCCTTGGACTAGCGGGGGTTGAGCAGTTCTTC

V: TRBV5-6
size: .
D: .
J: TRBJ2-4
CDR3: CAQGRPQNIQYF
DNA: TGTGCCCAGGGCAGGCCTCAAAACATTCAGTACTTC

V: TRBV11-2
size: .
D: TRBD2
J: TRBJ2-7
CDR3: CASSPGLAGVEQYF
DNA: TGTGCCAGCAGCCCGGGACTAGCGGGAGTCGAGCAGTACTTC

V: TRBV7-7
size: .
D: .
J: TRBJ2-7
CDR3: CASSLTQGKYEQYF
DNA: TGTGCTAGCAGCTTAACCCAGGGTAAGTACGAGCAGTACTTC

V: TRBV21-1
size: medium-sized
D: .
J: TRBJ2-7
CDR3: CASNSNLGQGSHEQYF
DNA: TGTGCCAGCAACAGTAATCTAGGGCAGGGGTCCCACGAGCAGTACTTC

V: TRBV7-7
size: few
D: TRBD1
J: TRBJ2-5
CDR3: CASSRDSEETQYF
DNA: TGTGCTAGCAGCAGGGACAGCGAAGAGACCCAGTACTTC

V: TRBV7-2
size: once
D: .
J: TRBJ1-2
CDR3: CASSLDGRLGYTF
DNA: TGTGCCAGCAGCTTAGATGGGCGTCTCGGCTACACCTTC

V: TRBV2
size: .
D: .
J: TRBJ2-2
CDR3: CASSTSRGSTDNTGELFF
DNA: TGTGCCAGCAGTACCTCGAGAGGGTCGACGGATAACACCGGGGAGCTGTTTTTT

V: TRBV27
size: .
D: .
J: TRBJ1-1
CDR3: CASSPARPAGTEAFF
DNA: TGTGCCAGCAGTCCCGCCCGGCCCGCGGGGACTGAAGCTTTCTTT

V: TRBV19
size: .
D: .
J: TRBJ1-5
CDR3: CASSRGWEQPQHF
DNA: TGTGCCAGTAGCCGGGGGTGGGAACAGCCCCAGCATTTT

V: TRBV19
size: .
D: .
J: TRBJ2-5
CDR3: CASSIGSEGQYF
DNA: TGTGCCAGTAGTATAGGTTCGGAGGGCCAGTACTTC

V: TRBV11-3
size: .
D: TRBD2
J: TRBJ2-1
CDR3: CASSLGGAGEVNEQFF
DNA: TGTGCCAGCAGCTTAGGGGGAGCGGGAGAGGTCAATGAGCAGTTCTTC

V: TRBV9
size: .
D: .
J: TRBJ1-5
CDR3: CASSVSGYQPQHF
DNA: TGTGCCAGCAGCGTATCTGGCTATCAGCCCCAGCATTTT

V: TRBV4-3
size: once
D: TRBD2
J: TRBJ2-1
CDR3: CASSQDSGLAGNEQFF
DNA: TGCGCCAGCAGCCAAGATAGCGGACTAGCGGGAAATGAGCAGTTCTTC

V: TRBV29-1
size: .
D: TRBD1
J: TRBJ2-7
CDR3: CSVEGATGISYEQYF
DNA: TGCAGCGTTGAAGGGGCGACAGGGATCTCCTACGAGCAGTACTTC

V: TRBV5-1
size: .
D: .
J: TRBJ1-1
CDR3: CASSLAGNTEAFF
DNA: TGCGCCAGCAGCTTGGCCGGTAACACTGAAGCTTTCTTT

V: TRBV25-1
size: .
D: TRBD1
J: TRBJ1-1
CDR3: CASSLPTGVEAFF
DNA: TGTGCCAGCAGTCTACCGACAGGGGTTGAAGCTTTCTTT

V: TRBV19
size: .
D: .
J: TRBJ1-2
CDR3: CASSITSYGYTF
DNA: TGTGCCAGTAGTATCACATCCTATGGCTACACCTTC

V: TRBV7-2
size: .
D: .
J: TRBJ2-2
CDR3: CASSQGNTGELFF
DNA: TGTGCCAGCAGTCAGGGCAACACCGGGGAGCTGTTTTTT

V: TRBV30
size: .
D: TRBD2
J: TRBJ2-1
CDR3: CARALGLAGGTEQFF
DNA: TGTGCCCGAGCGCTCGGACTAGCGGGAGGTACTGAGCAGTTCTTC

V: TRBV5-6
size: .
D: TRBD2
J: TRBJ2-7
CDR3: CASRTFGGGYEQYF
DNA: TGTGCCAGCCGAACCTTTGGCGGGGGCTACGAGCAGTACTTC

V: TRBV5-1
size: .
D: TRBD2
J: TRBJ2-7
CDR3: CASSLQLLAGDTYEQYF
DNA: TGCGCCAGCAGCTTGCAGCTTTTAGCGGGGGATACCTACGAGCAGTACTTC

V: TRBV29-1
size: .
D: TRBD1
J: TRBJ2-1
CDR3: CSVDQGARHNEQFF
DNA: TGCAGCGTTGATCAGGGGGCGCGACACAATGAGCAGTTCTTC

V: TRBV6-1
size: .
D: .
J: TRBJ2-7
CDR3: CASSYGGGKYEQYF
DNA: TGTGCCAGCAGTTATGGGGGGGGCAAGTACGAGCAGTACTTC

V: TRBV5-1
size: .
D: TRBD1
J: TRBJ1-3
CDR3: CASSILGTDSGNTIYF
DNA: TGCGCCAGCAGCATACTAGGGACAGACTCTGGAAACACCATATATTTT

V: TRBV2
size: .
D: .
J: TRBJ2-1
CDR3: CASSEGLAGSNEQFF
DNA: TGTGCCAGCAGTGAAGGTCTAGCTGGTTCCAATGAGCAGTTCTTC

V: TRBV4-3
size: .
D: TRBD2
J: TRBJ2-7
CDR3: CASSQDPLAGAYEQYF
DNA: TGCGCCAGCAGCCAAGATCCTTTAGCGGGGGCCTACGAGCAGTACTTC

V: TRBV29-1
size: .
D: TRBD1
J: TRBJ2-2
CDR3: CSVGQGNTGELFF
DNA: TGCAGCGTGGGACAGGGTAACACCGGGGAGCTGTTTTTT

V: TRBV6-1
size: .
D: TRBD2
J: TRBJ2-5
CDR3: CASSETSGGGETQYF
DNA: TGTGCCAGCAGTGAAACGAGCGGGGGGGGAGAGACCCAGTACTTC

V: TRBV10-2
size: .
D: .
J: TRBJ1-1
CDR3: CASSGGANTEAFF
DNA: TGCGCCAGCAGTGGGGGAGCGAACACTGAAGCTTTCTTT

V: TRBV6-1
size: .
D: .
J: TRBJ2-7
CDR3: CASSTADRAILEQYF
DNA: TGTGCCAGCAGTACGGCGGACAGAGCGATTCTCGAGCAGTACTTC

V: TRBV5-5
size: .
D: .
J: TRBJ1-2
CDR3: CASSQTGRYGYTF
DNA: TGTGCCAGCAGCCAAACAGGGAGATATGGCTACACCTTC

V: TRBV29-1
size: .
D: .
J: TRBJ2-7
CDR3: CSVADRSYEQYF
DNA: TGCAGCGTTGCCGACAGGAGTTACGAGCAGTACTTC

V: TRBV7-7
size: .
D: TRBD1
J: TRBJ2-7
CDR3: CASSPNTGTGRHEQYF
DNA: TGTGCTAGCAGCCCGAACACCGGGACAGGGAGGCACGAGCAGTACTTC

V: TRBV19
size: .
D: TRBD1
J: TRBJ1-1
CDR3: CASRADRMNTEAFF
DNA: TGTGCCAGTAGGGCGGACAGGATGAACACTGAAGCTTTCTTT

V: TRBV11-2
size: .
D: .
J: TRBJ2-7
CDR3: CASGLGEQYF
DNA: TGTGCCAGCGGGCTGGGCGAGCAGTACTTC

V: TRBV7-2
size: .
D: TRBD1
J: TRBJ1-4
CDR3: CASSLIPGQGGFTDEKLFF
DNA: TGTGCCAGCAGCTTAATCCCGGGACAGGGAGGATTTACGGATGAAAAACTGTTTTTT

V: TRBV9
size: .
D: TRBD1
J: TRBJ1-1
CDR3: CASSARQGNTEAFF
DNA: TGTGCCAGCAGCGCAAGACAGGGCAACACTGAAGCTTTCTTT

V: TRBV7-9
size: once
D: TRBD2
J: TRBJ2-3
CDR3: CASRRLAATDTQYF
DNA: TGTGCCAGCAGAAGACTAGCGGCCACAGATACGCAGTATTTT

V: TRBV4-3
size: .
D: .
J: TRBJ1-2
CDR3: CASSQVQGIYGYTF
DNA: TGCGCCAGCAGCCAAGTACAGGGTATCTATGGCTACACCTTC

V: TRBV5-6
size: .
D: .
J: TRBJ1-2
CDR3: CASSLVQGGAYGYTF
DNA: TGTGCCAGCAGCTTGGTCCAGGGTGGGGCCTATGGCTACACCTTC

V: TRBV7-9
size: once
D: .
J: TRBJ1-1
CDR3: CASSLAGVGTEAFF
DNA: TGTGCCAGCAGCTTAGCAGGGGTAGGAACTGAAGCTTTCTTT

V: TRBV19
size: .
D: .
J: TRBJ1-1
CDR3: CASREKVARTEAFF
DNA: TGTGCCAGTAGAGAGAAGGTGGCGCGGACTGAAGCTTTCTTT